This T cell receptor beta chain was sequenced for a study of blood T cell repertoires in COVID-19 (TCRdb year 2020). For the wider study: Samples covering the acute and convalescent phases of COVID-19 were provided by collaborators in the United States, Italy and Spain. The prospective study material was composed of cDNA or gDNA derived from T cells, B-cell-depleted T cells, or PBMCs. The dataset comprised deeply sampled blood TCRbeta repertoires from subjects exposed to, actively infected with, or recovered from COVID-19. The repertoires were released in a freely available public database meant as a resource for research on the immune response to SARS-CoV-2. The samples were drawn from the first 160 participants of the ongoing ImmuneRACE study and from some 1,300 subjects provided by 6 global collaborators. Nearly every sample came with metadata listing a de-identified subject ID, COVID-19 status, age in years and sex. Where available, HLA class I and class II types were obtained from metadata supplied by the sample provider rather than from assay-based typing. General conclusions and limits of the study: The quantity of clinical and demographic metadata differed by source and by participant and was supplied without curation.

The immunoSEQ Assay, a bias-controlled multiplex PCR, was used to amplify TCRbeta CDR3 regions from genomic DNA. In the authors' own workflow: Nucleated cell counts per sample were estimated from amplification of reference gene primers within the assay. To quantify the absolute abundance of each unique TCRbeta CDR3 rearrangement, sequence reads were collapsed and filtered. For each sample, productive Simpson clonality was calculated as the square root of Simpson's diversity index across productive rearrangements. Entries here come from immuneACCESS through TCRdb and include only in-frame sequences with V and J called. Some clones fail to appear in such tables; in the studies checked, an unresolved V gene covers under half of the shortfall, and the cause of the remainder is unknown. Clonal size and the V and J genes are those of that table, whereas D and trimming came from the DNA. The sample data list 250,000 or so clones, and 86% of these were observed just once. Of the sample, 6.2% is held by the ten largest clones.

The germline V gene gives CDR1 as MNHEY and CDR2 as SVGAGI. The CDR3 runs 15 residues from the cysteine to the phenylalanine. Solely the CDR3 DNA is kept, with 45 bases framed from the first base. Cut back by 7 bases and 5 bases, the V and J ends lie 17 bases apart. Worth noting for this clone: What this receptor recognizes is not known. Nothing much larger sits one base from this clone, and base qualities are not available.

The collaborating institutions used their own protocols to collect whole blood in K2EDTA tubes. For TCRbeta analysis, collaborator samples were shipped as frozen whole blood, as isolated PBMCs, or as DNA extracted from either sample type. The source of this sequence is a man aged 55 to 70 with acute or convalescent COVID-19. The sequencing input was peripheral blood. The chain is made from TRBV6-5 and TRBJ1-4; TRBD1 might be the D gene, on 6 matching bases. The CDR3 in this case is CASTLGGRMNEKLFF. The nucleotides read TGTGCCAGCACCCTCGGGGGGCGTATGAATGAAAAACTGTTTTTT.